This TCR beta chain appears in the sequencing data of a study of T cells in Graves' hyperthyroidism and ophthalmopathy. V was clipped by 4 bases and J by 8 bases, with 10 bases between them. Per germline, CDR1 KGHDR and CDR2 SFDVKD. The CDR3 covers 13 residues. RNA transcripts served as the template for amplifying TCR beta CDR3 regions. The HTBI primer set drove a first-round RT-PCR of the TCR CDR3. TCRdb re-derived calls from the multiplex PCR reads in MiXCR, one entry per CDR3 protein. This table holds around 580,000 distinct CDR3 sequences, 46% found once. This clonotype was detected ten times or more.

This clonotype was obtained from a woman aged 18-29 years with Graves' hyperthyroidism. The V and J genes are TRBV24-1 and TRBJ1-4; the D gene is possibly TRBD1 (5 bases). Sequencing was done on a sample of peripheral blood or thyroid tissue (not recorded which). The CDR3 sequence is CATSETGDEKLFF. CDR3 coding DNA: TGTGCCACCAGTGAGACCGGGGACGAAAAACTGTTTTTT.